Presented here are 25 T cell receptor beta chains from one specimen sequenced in a study of T cell clones after liver transplantation. Sequencing was performed with immunoSEQ multiplex PCR; in TCRdb, only in-frame clones are kept and a portion is missing. The sample consists of tens of thousands of clones, approximately 84% of them appearing once. Sequenced here: CD4+ T cells from blood, sampled before liver transplant. The receptors come from a human donor who received a liver transplant.

The rearrangement links TRBV11-3 to TRBJ2-2; TRBD2 matches at 12 bases. This CDR3 spans 16 amino acids. The V gene end was trimmed by 4 bases and the J gene end by 4 bases; junction bases not matched to a gene: 4. Germline CDR1 SGHNT, CDR2 YENEEA. The CDR3 DNA reads as TGTGCCAGCAGCTCGGCGACTAGCGGGGGCACCGGGGAGCTGTTTTTT. It codes for CASSSATSGGTGELFF.

The V and J genes are TRBV7-2 and TRBJ2-7, with D possibly TRBD1 on 5 matching bases. Germline CDR1 is SGHTA and CDR2 is FQGNSA. V was cut by 4 bases and J by 5 bases, with 6 bases left in between. The CDR3 sequence is 11 residues long. The CDR3 sequence is CASSSRDEQYF. In DNA form, the CDR3 reads TGTGCCAGCAGCTCCAGGGACGAGCAGTACTTC.

The V and J genes are TRBV7-2 and TRBJ2-3; a possible D gene is TRBD2 (7 bases). Trimming left V 0 bases short and J 6 bases short, with 19 bases between. The germline V gene has CDR1 SGHTA and CDR2 FQGNSA. The CDR3 runs 17 residues. CDR3 in amino acids: CASSLATGAGAFDTQYF. The CDR3 nucleotides read TGTGCCAGCAGCTTAGCGACGGGCGCGGGGGCATTTGATACGCAGTATTTT.

The V call is TRBV7-9, the J call TRBJ2-5; D not certain. Germline CDR1 reads SEHNR; CDR2 reads FQNEAQ (reference sequence). Trimming cost V 3 bases and J 5 bases, with 4 bases left between them. The CDR3 totals 11 residues. The chain's CDR3 is CASSFVETQYF. CDR3 coding DNA: TGTGCCAGCAGCTTTGTGGAGACCCAGTACTTC.

The chain uses TRBV5-8 and TRBJ1-4; unclear D gene. V lost 4 bases and J 7 bases, leaving 23 bases between the germline ends. Germline V gene lookup returns CDR1 SGHTS and CDR2 YDEGEE. The length of the CDR3 is 17 residues. The CDR3 DNA follows: TGTGCCAGCAGCCCCGCAGGCCCGGCAGGCCTTACTGAAAAACTGTTTTTT. Residues: CASSPAGPAGLTEKLFF.

The chain combines TRBV25-1 with TRBJ2-3; the match to TRBD1 covers 8 bases. The CDR3 contains 13 residues. With V trimmed by 6 bases and J by 6 bases, 5 bases remained unmatched. Germline-derived CDR1 and CDR2 are MGHDK and SYGVNS. CDR3 DNA: TGTGCCAGCAGCGGACAGGGCCGGGATACGCAGTATTTT. Encoded protein: CASSGQGRDTQYF.

The chain carries TRBV19 and TRBJ1-3, with D uncertain. V lost 6 bases to trimming and J lost 5 bases, with 2 bases between them. The germline V gene has CDR1 LNHDA and CDR2 SQIVND (reference sequence). There are 10 residues in the CDR3. The CDR3 bases are TGTGCCAGTAGAAGAAACACCATATATTTT. Residues: CASRRNTIYF.

The rearrangement joins TRBV25-1 to TRBJ2-3; 10 positions agree with TRBD2. From germline, CDR1 is MGHDK and CDR2 SYGVNS. After removal of 10 bases from V and 5 bases from J, the junction contained 15 bases not matched to a gene. The CDR3 covers 16 residues. The CDR3 protein is CATRGAGGNRGDTQYF. The CDR3 DNA follows: TGTGCCACCCGTGGAGCGGGGGGGAACCGAGGAGATACGCAGTATTTT.

The chain is built from TRBV4-1 and TRBJ2-2; a possible D gene is TRBD2 (6 bases). Germline values: CDR1 MGHRA, CDR2 YSYEKL. The CDR3 has 16 amino acids. V lost 0 bases and J 4 bases, leaving 12 bases between the germline ends. The CDR3 DNA is TGCGCCAGCAGCCAAGATGTAAGACTAGTCACCGGGGAGCTGTTTTTT. Its translation is CASSQDVRLVTGELFF.

This clone was counted a single time. The rearrangement links TRBV6-1 to TRBJ2-1; 7 bases are a match to TRBD2. The V gene end was trimmed by 6 bases and the J gene end by 7 bases; junction bases not matched to a gene: 6. The CDR3 length is 13 residues. Germline V gene data show CDR1 as MNHNS and CDR2 as SASEGT. The CDR3 loop reads CASRASGANEQFF. The CDR3 bases are TGTGCCAGCAGGGCTAGCGGCGCTAATGAGCAGTTCTTC.

This rearrangement joins TRBV9 to TRBJ2-4; 12 bases fit TRBD2. Germline trimming cut 0 bases from V and 15 bases from J; bases unmatched to any gene: 10. This CDR3 has 15 amino acids. In germline, CDR1 is SGDLS, CDR2 YYNGEE. This chain's CDR3 is CASSVESLAGGPRYF. For the CDR3, the DNA is TGTGCCAGCAGCGTAGAAAGTCTAGCGGGAGGGCCCCGGTACTTC.

The chain recombines TRBV5-4 with TRBJ1-2; D uncertain. Germline V gene sequence: CDR1 SGHNT, CDR2 YYREEE (reference sequence). The V gene lost 6 bases and the J gene lost 5 bases, with 17 bases spanning the gap. This CDR3 is 14 amino acids long. The CDR3 sequence: CASTARVPPYGYTF. The CDR3 DNA is TGTGCCAGCACCGCCCGAGTTCCGCCGTATGGCTACACCTTC.

This clone appeared a single time. Since a much larger clone is just one base distant, this may be a read error. The chain couples TRBV7-2 to TRBJ1-2, with D maybe TRBD1 (5 bases). This CDR3 spans 13 amino acids. Germline CDR1 SGHTA, CDR2 FQGNSA. The V end lost 1 base, the J end lost 3 bases, and 6 bases lay between the germline ends. The CDR3 loop reads CASSLGGYYGYTF. CDR3 coding DNA: TGTGCCAGCAGCTTAGGGGGGTACTATGGCTACACCTTC.

The rearrangement joins TRBV10-3 to TRBJ2-1; 10 nucleotides match TRBD1. The CDR3 contains 15 residues. J lost 4 bases, V lost 6 bases, and 6 bases had no gene match. Germline V gives CDR1 ENHRY, CDR2 SYGVKD. For the CDR3, the DNA is TGTGCCATCAGGAGGACAGGGGGAGGGTACAATGAGCAGTTCTTC. This translates into CAIRRTGGGYNEQFF.

The chain combines TRBV6-1 with TRBJ2-7, with 7 nucleotides matching TRBD1. This CDR3 is built from 13 residues. Looked up from germline, CDR1 is MNHNS and CDR2 is SASEGT. V dropped 4 bases and J dropped 7; count of bases not matched to a gene: 7. The CDR3, as DNA: TGTGCCAGCAGTGCTAGAGACAGGGTGGAGCAGTACTTC. This translates into CASSARDRVEQYF.

The chain is built from TRBV11-3 and TRBJ2-1, with TRBD2 matching over 8 bases. V dropped 3 bases and J dropped 6; count of bases not matched to a gene: 1. Germline V gene lookup returns CDR1 SGHNT and CDR2 YENEEA. This CDR3 contains 13 residues. CDR3 bases: TGTGCCAGCAGCTTCGGGACTAGCAATGAGCAGTTCTTC. Translation: CASSFGTSNEQFF. The whole variable domain, remainder taken from reference TRBV11-3 and TRBJ2-1, is EAGVVQSPRYKIIEKKQPVAFWCNPISGHNTLYWYLQNLGQGPELLIRYENEEAVDDSQLPKDRFSAERLKGVDSTLKIQPAELGDSAVYLCASSFGTSNEQFFGPGTRLTVL.

This clone was detected only once. CDR3 bases: TGTGCCAGCAGCTTAGCGCGTGGGCGTCAGCCCCAGCATTTT. Its protein product is CASSLARGRQPQHF. The chain links TRBV7-6 to TRBJ1-5; no definite D call. CDR1 is SGHVS, CDR2 FNYEAQ, per germline. V was shortened by 0 bases and J by 6 bases, with 9 bases between the two germline ends. The CDR3 has 14 residues. The variable domain in full, completed from reference TRBV7-6 and TRBJ1-5, reads GAGVSQSPRYKVTKRGQDVALRCDPISGHVSLYWYRQALGQGPEFLTYFNYEAQQDKSGLPNDRFSAERPEGSISTLTIQRTEQRDSAMYRCASSLARGRQPQHFGDGTRLSIL.

V and J are TRBV9 and TRBJ1-3; a possible D gene is TRBD1 (5 bases). CDR1 is SGDLS, CDR2 YYNGEE, per germline. The CDR3 is 14 amino acids. Trimming removed 4 bases from V and 9 bases from J, with 17 bases in between. The CDR3 loop is CASSPGPGVTTIYF. CDR3 nucleotides: TGTGCCAGCAGCCCGGGACCGGGAGTTACCACCATATATTTT. The full variable domain, its missing parts supplied by reference TRBV9 and TRBJ1-3, is DSGVTQTPKHLITATGQRVTLRCSPRSGDLSVYWYQQSLDQGLQFLIQYYNGEERAKGNILERFSAQQFPDLHSELNLSSLELGDSALYFCASSPGPGVTTIYFGEGSWLTVV.

The chain employs TRBV5-1 and TRBJ2-5; TRBD1 agrees at 11 bases. Trimming cost V 1 base and J 5 bases; bases outside gene matches: 4. The CDR3 spans 15 residues. The germline gives CDR1 SGHRS, CDR2 YFSETQ. The CDR3 DNA is TGCGCCAGCAGCTTGCGGACAGGGGGCACGGAGACCCAGTACTTC. As protein: CASSLRTGGTETQYF. Variable domain in full (rest from reference TRBV5-1 and TRBJ2-5): KAGVTQTPRYLIKTRGQQVTLSCSPISGHRSVSWYQQTPGQGLQFLFEYFSETQRNKGNFPGRFSGRQFSNSRSEMNVSTLELGDSALYLCASSLRTGGTETQYFGPGTRLLVL.

This clone was detected a few times. This chain links TRBV27 with TRBJ1-2, with no clear D. The CDR3 is 14 residues long. Trimming shortened V by 5 bases and J by 3 bases, and 13 bases separated the two germline ends. Germline-derived CDR1 and CDR2 are MNHEY and SMNVEV (reference sequence). The CDR3 loop reads CASSRQSPDYGYTF. CDR3 nucleotides: TGTGCCAGCAGTAGACAATCGCCAGACTATGGCTACACCTTC.

The V and J genes are TRBV7-9 and TRBJ2-3; weak D call: TRBD2 (6 bases). The CDR3 covers 14 residues. V lost 4 bases, J lost 3 bases, and 11 bases lay in between. CDR1 is SEHNR and CDR2 is FQNEAQ in the germline V gene (reference sequence). The CDR3 reads CASSSAGTTDTQYF. CDR3 coding DNA: TGTGCCAGCAGCTCCGCGGGAACGACAGATACGCAGTATTTT.

This chain uses TRBV7-2 with TRBJ2-3; 7 positions match TRBD2. Germline trimming cut 5 bases from V and 8 bases from J; bases unmatched to any gene: 7. This CDR3 has 13 amino acids. CDR1 SGHTA and CDR2 FQGNSA come from the germline V gene. The DNA of the CDR3 is TGTGCCAGCAGCCCCTTTGGACTAGGTACGCAGTATTTT. Amino acid sequence: CASSPFGLGTQYF. Full variable domain (missing parts from reference TRBV7-2 and TRBJ2-3): GAGVSQSPSNKVTEKGKDVELRCDPISGHTALYWYRQSLGQGLEFLIYFQGNSAPDKSGLPSDRFSAERTGGSVSTLTIQRTQQEDSAVYLCASSPFGLGTQYFGPGTRLTVL.

The chain uses TRBV6-1 and TRBJ1-2; D gene ambiguous. Trimming took 3 bases from V and 8 from J, leaving 13 bases between them. Per the germline V gene, CDR1 is MNHNS and CDR2 is SASEGT. The CDR3 spans 13 residues. The CDR3 DNA follows: TGTGCCAGCAGTGACGGCCTCATCGGGGGCTACACCTTC. Translation: CASSDGLIGGYTF.

The chain is built from TRBV15 and TRBJ2-3, with 9 positions matching TRBD2. The CDR3 runs 14 residues. Unmatched junction bases numbered 5, after V lost 4 bases and J lost 6 bases. Germline lookup yields CDR1 LNHNV and CDR2 YYDKDF (reference sequence). The DNA for the CDR3 is TGTGCCACCAGCATCTCGAGCGGGAGGGATACGCAGTATTTT. Protein: CATSISSGRDTQYF.

The V call is TRBV19, the J call TRBJ2-7; 8 positions agree with TRBD1. This CDR3 spans 15 amino acids. The V gene end was trimmed by 6 bases and the J gene end by 2 bases; junction bases not matched to a gene: 9. From germline, CDR1 is LNHDA and CDR2 SQIVND (reference sequence). Here the CDR3 reads CASRERGTGTYEQYF. The DNA of the CDR3 is TGTGCCAGTAGGGAACGAGGGACAGGCACCTACGAGCAGTACTTC.